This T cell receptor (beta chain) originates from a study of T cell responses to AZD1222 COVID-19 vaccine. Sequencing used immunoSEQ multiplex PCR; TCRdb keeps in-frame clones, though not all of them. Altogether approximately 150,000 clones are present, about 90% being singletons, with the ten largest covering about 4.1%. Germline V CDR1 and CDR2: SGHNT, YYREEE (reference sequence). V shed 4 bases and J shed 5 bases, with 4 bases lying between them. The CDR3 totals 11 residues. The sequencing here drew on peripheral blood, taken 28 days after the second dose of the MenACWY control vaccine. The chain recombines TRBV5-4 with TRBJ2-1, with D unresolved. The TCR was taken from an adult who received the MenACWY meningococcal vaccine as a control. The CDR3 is CASSRDNEQFF. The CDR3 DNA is TGTGCCAGCAGCAGAGACAATGAGCAGTTCTTC.